A selection of T cell receptor beta chains follows, all from one sample in a study of T cells in Graves' hyperthyroidism and ophthalmopathy. TCRdb processed the multiplex PCR reads anew with MiXCR; each CDR3 protein has one entry. The sample lists 650,000 to 850,000 distinct CDR3 sequences; 18% were seen once. Sample: blood. Source of these receptors: a woman between 50 and 59 years old with Graves' hyperthyroidism that later progressed to Graves' ophthalmopathy. Both conserved end residues are part of each CDR3.

v_call,cdr3_aa
TRBV7-9,CASSLVDGANYGYTF
TRBV6-5,CASSYSGTPARGYTF
TRBV3-1,CASSQVENTIYF
TRBV6-1,CASRLQGMSEKLFF
TRBV7-9,CASSSERGTDTQYF
TRBV6-1,CASSETGRAGYTF
TRBV30,CAWSTTGEGNTIYF
TRBV30,CAWKVAGPETQYF
TRBV5-1,CASSWGPSGEETQYF
TRBV20-1,CSAMFLGTGGYNEQYF
TRBV6-1,CASSFQHVGGQPQHF
TRBV12-3/TRBV12-4,CASSSGQPQHF
TRBV13,CASSLLGNPPQHF
TRBV7-8,CASSSGGQLDNTEAFF
TRBV7-6,CASSSRRGIHTDTQYF
TRBV5-1,CASSLDRAGLDTEAFF
TRBV12-3/TRBV12-4,CASSLRISGIADTQYF
TRBV5-1,CASSHGTAKRAIYF
TRBV5-5,CASSLGATPRGYTF
TRBV13,CASSLFGQGQETQYF
TRBV10-3,CAIGDSHNSPLHF
TRBV20-1,CSASSIPDRGNTEAFF
TRBV29-1,CSVEAGTNYGYTF
TRBV6-1,CASSSRDTGGEYEQYF
TRBV7-9,CASSLADNFQETQYF
TRBV19,CAGGGPDTGELFF
TRBV19,CASSPQGAEDYGYTF
TRBV27,CASSRPGLEPYEQYF
TRBV12-5,CASGLGLGPEAFF
TRBV11-3,CASSLDWGYEQYF
TRBV10-3,CAMRGANTGELFF
TRBV6-5,CASGYSILGQGPSGNQPQHF
TRBV2,CASMTEASAYEQYF
TRBV15,CATSRDSRTYGYTF
TRBV5-1,CASSLVWDSYEQYF
TRBV12-3/TRBV12-4,CASSLKKDSEQYF
TRBV5-6,CASSYGTTQFF
TRBV7-2,CASSLWTAPGGELFF
TRBV20-1,CSATTGMNEQYF
TRBV9,CASGRDISGNTIYF
TRBV5-1,CASSLENSVVGVKWYF
TRBV5-1,CASSLAGIVEEKLFF
TRBV12-3/TRBV12-4,CASSGGTGASPQHF
TRBV2,CATGLAPDTQYF
TRBV6-2/TRBV6-3,CASSKKASGFYEQYF
TRBV11-2,CASSLGDSSNQPQHF
TRBV12-3/TRBV12-4,CASTPVRDTEAFF
TRBV19,CAIWTAYGYAF
TRBV3-1,CASSIQGNYNEQFF
TRBV18,CASSATGANTEALF
TRBV12-5,CASGLPLAGGSNEQFF
TRBV27,CASTSGGDEQFF
TRBV28,CASRDEPYDEQYF
TRBV2,CASSGRGLGEPQHF